What follows are 23 T cell receptor beta chains derived from one specimen sequenced in a study of CD8 T cells in ankylosing spondylitis (dated by TCRdb to between 2016 and 2019). Libraries were constructed by 5' RACE. Sequencing was performed on an Illumina HiSeq 2500. TCRdb's own reprocessing of the public reads used fastp at Q25 and MiXCR and kept productive beta chains. Identical CDR3 protein sequences are pooled into one entry, listed with their most common genes and DNA. Within this sample are some 240,000 distinct CDR3 sequences, with around 9.1% of them counted one time only. About 6.5% of the sample belongs to the ten largest clones. Sequenced material: blood, either unsorted or a sorted T cell fraction (not recorded which). The receptors derive from a male donor with ankylosing spondylitis or in good health (not recorded which).

There are a few counts of this clonotype. This rearrangement joins TRBV5-1 to TRBJ2-7, with D perhaps TRBD1 (6 bases). V was trimmed by 4 bases and J by 5 bases, leaving 13 bases between them. Germline CDR1 SGHRS, CDR2 YFSETQ. The CDR3 is made up of 13 amino acids. CDR3 nucleotide sequence: TGCGCCAGCAGCCCGGAGACAGGCCACGAGCAGTACTTC. Encoded protein: CASSPETGHEQYF. The whole variable domain, filled in from reference TRBV5-1 and TRBJ2-7, reads KAGVTQTPRYLIKTRGQQVTLSCSPISGHRSVSWYQQTPGQGLQFLFEYFSETQRNKGNFPGRFSGRQFSNSRSEMNVSTLELGDSALYLCASSPETGHEQYFGPGTRLTVT.

This clonotype came up many times. This chain links TRBV12-3 or TRBV12-4 with TRBJ1-1, with D unresolved. This CDR3 region has 14 residues. V was shortened by 5 bases and J by 8 bases, with 18 bases between the two germline ends. The CDR3 is CASSLTLGSTEAFF. DNA of the CDR3: TGTGCCAGCAGTCTAACTTTGGGTTCCACCGAAGCTTTCTTT.

This chain links TRBV12-3 or TRBV12-4 with TRBJ2-5; 8 nucleotides align to TRBD2. The length of the CDR3 is 17 residues. V was pared by 5 bases and J by 4 bases, with 15 bases of the junction left unmatched. The CDR3 region has the DNA TGTGCCAGCAGTCTCGGTCTAGCCGGGGGGGCCACAGAGACCCAGTACTTC. Protein: CASSLGLAGGATETQYF.

This clonotype was counted a few times. This chain joins TRBV7-9 and TRBJ1-1, with a tentative D call TRBD1 (5 bases). The CDR3 is made up of 13 amino acids. Germline values: CDR1 SEHNR, CDR2 FQNEAQ (reference sequence). Trimming took 1 base from V and 9 from J, leaving 12 bases between them. For the CDR3, the DNA is TGTGCCAGCAGCTTAGAGGCACAGGATAAAGCTTTCTTT. Translating gives CASSLEAQDKAFF.

The rearrangement joins TRBV5-1 to TRBJ1-4; D gene unclear. The CDR3 has 15 residues. Trimming took off 4 bases at V and 0 bases at J, with 10 bases between the two ends. Germline assignment: CDR1 SGHRS and CDR2 YFSETQ. The CDR3 DNA reads TGCGCCAGCAGCGCCCAAGTTGCAACTAATGAAAAACTGTTTTTT. Translated: CASSAQVATNEKLFF.

This clonotype has ten or more counts. V is TRBV27 and J is TRBJ2-7; TRBD2 agrees at 11 bases. Germline V gene lookup returns CDR1 MNHEY and CDR2 SMNVEV (reference sequence). CDR3 length: 16 amino acids. The trim removed 3 bases at V and 5 bases at J, leaving 9 bases unmatched. CDR3 coding DNA: TGTGCCAGCAGTTTGGGAACTAGCGGGAGCCGCAACGAGCAGTACTTC. This sequence encodes CASSLGTSGSRNEQYF.

This clonotype was observed many times. The gene calls are TRBV5-1 and TRBJ2-1, with 9 bases fitting TRBD2. Germline V gives CDR1 SGHRS, CDR2 YFSETQ. The CDR3 runs to 16 residues. V gave up 1 base and J gave up 8 bases; unmatched junction bases: 10. CDR3 coding DNA: TGCGCCAGCAGCTTGAGATTAGCGGGAGCGGGCGATGAGCAGTTCTTC. This codes for CASSLRLAGAGDEQFF. The whole variable domain, filled in from reference TRBV5-1 and TRBJ2-1, reads KAGVTQTPRYLIKTRGQQVTLSCSPISGHRSVSWYQQTPGQGLQFLFEYFSETQRNKGNFPGRFSGRQFSNSRSEMNVSTLELGDSALYLCASSLRLAGAGDEQFFGPGTRLTVL.

The chain recombines TRBV29-1 with TRBJ1-5; unclear D gene. The length of the CDR3 is 13 residues. V lost 0 bases, J lost 1 base, and 4 bases lay in between. From germline, CDR1 is SQVTM and CDR2 ANQGSEA. CDR3 DNA: TGCAGCGTTGAAGAACAGAGCAATCAGCCCCAGCATTTT. This translates into CSVEEQSNQPQHF.

This clonotype came up many times. The V gene is TRBV29-1, the J gene TRBJ2-7, with D perhaps TRBD1 (5 bases). There are 11 residues in the CDR3. Germline values: CDR1 SQVTM, CDR2 ANQGSEA. The germline V and J ends were trimmed by 7 bases and 3 bases, with 10 bases remaining between them. The CDR3 spells CSARVDYEQYF. The CDR3 DNA sequence: TGCAGCGCCAGGGTGGACTACGAGCAGTACTTC.

This clonotype was counted many times. V usage is TRBV5-1 and J usage is TRBJ2-6; 8 nucleotides align to TRBD1. The V segment lost 4 bases and the J segment 10 bases; nucleotides outside the gene matches: 7. Germline V gene sequence: CDR1 SGHRS, CDR2 YFSETQ. This CDR3 is 14 amino acids long. The CDR3 DNA reads TGCGCCAGCAGCCCGGGACAGGCAAAGAACGTCCTGACTTTC. Protein: CASSPGQAKNVLTF.

This clonotype was seen at least ten times. The rearrangement uses TRBV7-9 and TRBJ2-2; the D gene is possibly TRBD2 (5 bases). CDR3 length: 17 amino acids. V gave up 1 base and J gave up 4 bases, with 16 bases separating them. Germline V gene data show CDR1 as SEHNR and CDR2 as FQNEAQ (reference sequence). This CDR3 reads CASSLVRLEGSTGELFF. For the CDR3, the DNA is TGTGCCAGCAGCTTAGTTCGGCTAGAAGGGAGCACCGGGGAGCTGTTTTTT.

This rearrangement joins TRBV7-8 to TRBJ2-7, with D possibly matching TRBD2 (5 bases). The V and J ends lost 1 base and 2 bases respectively, with 6 bases between them. Germline V gives CDR1 SGHVS, CDR2 FQNEAQ. This CDR3 region has 13 residues. The CDR3 bases are TGTGCCAGCAGCTTAGAAGCGGCCTACGAGCAGTACTTC. It is translated as CASSLEAAYEQYF.

The chain couples TRBV4-3 to TRBJ2-7; 7 positions agree with TRBD2. This CDR3 comprises 16 residues. The junction had 9 bases not matched to a gene; V was cut back by 0 bases and J by 4 bases. CDR1 and CDR2 (germline): LGHNA, YSLEER. The CDR3 loop is CASSQEMGTGGYEQYF. The DNA of the CDR3 is TGCGCCAGCAGCCAAGAGATGGGGACGGGAGGATACGAGCAGTACTTC.

This clonotype was counted many times. This rearrangement joins TRBV5-6 to TRBJ2-5; D unresolved. This CDR3 contains 14 residues. Trimming cost V 4 bases and J 1 base, with 11 bases left between them. The germline V gene has CDR1 SGHDT and CDR2 YYEEEE. The CDR3 DNA follows: TGTGCCAGCAGCGGTAGTCCCGTCCAAGAGACCCAGTACTTC. This codes for CASSGSPVQETQYF.

This clonotype was seen at least ten times. The CDR3 coding sequence is TGCGCCAGCAGCTCCCATACCGGGGAAGAAAGAGAGACCCAGTACTTC. Protein product: CASSSHTGEERETQYF. The chain combines TRBV5-1 with TRBJ2-5; a weak D match, TRBD2 (5 bases). The CDR3 has 16 amino acids. Trimming took 3 bases from V and 4 from J, leaving 19 bases between them. Germline V lookup: CDR1 SGHRS, CDR2 YFSETQ.

V and J are TRBV27 and TRBJ2-7; 9 bases line up with TRBD1. Germline V gives CDR1 MNHEY, CDR2 SMNVEV (reference sequence). This CDR3 contains 14 residues. The V and J ends lost 5 bases and 3 bases, in that order; junction bases with no gene match: 5. CDR3 DNA: TGTGCCAGCAGTACGAGGGACAGGGTCTACGAGCAGTACTTC. This sequence encodes CASSTRDRVYEQYF.

This clonotype was seen many times. This rearrangement joins TRBV7-9 to TRBJ2-6; D gene unclear. The CDR3 contains 15 residues. From germline, CDR1 is SEHNR and CDR2 FQNEAQ (reference sequence). V was pared by 5 bases and J by 0 bases, with 8 bases between. The CDR3 spells CASSQRLSGANVLTF. The CDR3 nucleotides read TGTGCCAGCAGCCAAAGACTCTCTGGGGCCAACGTCCTGACTTTC.

This chain connects TRBV3-1 to TRBJ1-3; D not certain. Trimming left V 0 bases short and J 4 bases short, with 10 bases between. This CDR3 has 15 residues. CDR1 and CDR2 (germline): LGHDT, YNNKEL (reference sequence). CDR3 region: CASSQETGLGNTIYF. For the CDR3, the DNA is TGTGCCAGCAGCCAAGAGACGGGCTTGGGAAACACCATATATTTT.

The chain couples TRBV30 to TRBJ2-2, with D uncertain. The CDR3 loop spans 14 amino acids. Germline-derived CDR1 and CDR2 are GTSNPN and SVGIG (reference sequence). Trimming removed 3 bases from V and 1 base from J, with 9 bases in between. The CDR3 is CAWRPTVNTGELFF. In DNA, the CDR3 is TGTGCCTGGAGGCCCACAGTGAACACCGGGGAGCTGTTTTTT.

This clonotype was detected only a few times. The J gene is TRBJ1-6, the V gene TRBV5-1; D call uncertain. Germline lookup yields CDR1 SGHRS and CDR2 YFSETQ. Deletions cut 4 bases from V and 10 bases from J, with 18 bases between. The CDR3 consists of 15 residues. The DNA for the CDR3 is TGCGCCAGCAGCCTCGCGGAGGGAGGAAGGTCACCCCTCCACTTT. Its protein is CASSLAEGGRSPLHF.

This clonotype has just a few counts. The rearrangement joins TRBV20-1 to TRBJ2-3; 9 bases match TRBD1. Germline loops: CDR1 DFQATT, CDR2 SNEGSKA (reference sequence). The CDR3 is 14 amino acids. The V segment lost 6 bases and the J segment 1 base; nucleotides outside the gene matches: 5. As DNA, the CDR3 is TGCAGTGCCACAGGGGGCGACGGCACAGATACGCAGTATTTT. As protein: CSATGGDGTDTQYF.

Many counts were recorded for this clonotype. In nucleotides, the CDR3 is TGTGCCAGCAGTCTAAGGGGCCCCGCTGCAACTAATGAAAAACTGTTTTTT. Its translation: CASSLRGPAATNEKLFF. The J gene is TRBJ1-4, the V gene TRBV6-1, with D possibly being TRBD1 (5 bases). The CDR3 contains 17 residues. V was clipped by 5 bases and J by 0 bases, with 16 bases between them. The V gene's germline CDR1 is MNHNS and CDR2 SASEGT.

This clonotype was found many times. The chain joins TRBV12-3 or TRBV12-4 to TRBJ1-5; unclear D gene. This CDR3 contains 14 residues. V gave up 7 bases and J gave up 4 bases, with 14 bases separating them. This chain's CDR3 is CASKGNQENQPQHF. The CDR3 DNA is TGTGCCAGCAAGGGCAACCAGGAGAATCAGCCCCAGCATTTT.